Listed below are T cell receptor beta chains from one sample, sequenced in a study of cytomegalovirus exposure and HLA in healthy donors. The repertoire was sequenced with immunoSEQ multiplex PCR; TCRdb's copy has only in-frame clones and lacks some. The sample lists about 150,000 clones; about four fifths were seen once. Sequencing was performed on PBMCs. These receptors were obtained from a man aged 45-65 years in good health and CMV-seropositive. The CDR3 runs from the conserved cysteine through the conserved F or W. Each record gives: V gene, clone size, D gene, J gene, CDR3 protein, CDR3 DNA. A D gene is named only where the DNA matches it firmly. Clone sizes are given selectively: once, few, many, or a class where the clone is expanded.

V: TRBV19
size: -
D: TRBD1
J: TRBJ2-2
CDR3: CASNPGQGSGELFF
DNA: TGTGCCAGTAACCCGGGACAGGGGTCCGGGGAGCTGTTTTTT

V: TRBV7-7
size: -
D: TRBD2
J: TRBJ2-1
CDR3: CASSLGGSGRANNEQFF
DNA: TGTGCTAGCAGCTTAGGGGGTAGCGGGAGGGCCAACAATGAGCAGTTCTTC

V: TRBV11-2
size: -
D: -
J: TRBJ2-2
CDR3: CASSFSGGTANTGELFF
DNA: TGTGCCAGCAGCTTTTCAGGGGGGACAGCGAACACCGGGGAGCTGTTTTTT

V: TRBV30
size: -
D: TRBD1
J: TRBJ2-6
CDR3: CAWTQGFSGANVLTF
DNA: TGTGCCTGGACACAGGGGTTCTCTGGGGCCAACGTCCTGACTTTC

V: TRBV28
size: -
D: -
J: TRBJ2-7
CDR3: CASSRGHYGEQYF
DNA: TGTGCCAGCAGCCGAGGTCACTATGGTGAGCAGTACTTC

V: TRBV20-1
size: -
D: -
J: TRBJ2-2
CDR3: CSASRGGELFF
DNA: TGCAGTGCTAGCAGGGGCGGGGAGCTGTTTTTT

V: TRBV5-8
size: few
D: TRBD1
J: TRBJ2-5
CDR3: CASIDPGTGSRTQYF
DNA: TGTGCCAGCATCGACCCCGGGACAGGGAGTAGGACCCAGTACTTC

V: TRBV11-3
size: -
D: -
J: TRBJ2-3
CDR3: CASSLSGSADTQYF
DNA: TGTGCCAGCAGCTTAAGTGGGAGCGCAGATACGCAGTATTTT

V: TRBV11-2
size: few
D: -
J: TRBJ1-4
CDR3: CASSLSGSTNEKLFF
DNA: TGTGCCAGCAGCTTATCAGGATCAACTAATGAAAAACTGTTTTTT

V: TRBV18
size: -
D: TRBD1
J: TRBJ1-3
CDR3: CASSPPGQIFSGNTIYF
DNA: TGTGCCAGCTCACCCCCGGGACAGATTTTCTCTGGAAACACCATATATTTT

V: TRBV11-1
size: -
D: TRBD2
J: TRBJ2-1
CDR3: CASSPHVWEREFSNEQFF
DNA: TGTGCCAGCAGCCCTCATGTTTGGGAGCGGGAGTTTTCCAATGAGCAGTTCTTC

V: TRBV5-1
size: few
D: -
J: TRBJ2-3
CDR3: CASSLDPSTDTQYF
DNA: TGCGCCAGCAGCTTGGATCCTAGCACAGATACGCAGTATTTT

V: TRBV7-9
size: -
D: TRBD2
J: TRBJ2-7
CDR3: CASSPWEGPSYEQYF
DNA: TGTGCCAGCAGCCCTTGGGAGGGGCCGTCCTACGAGCAGTACTTC

V: TRBV27
size: -
D: TRBD1
J: TRBJ2-4
CDR3: CASSGTGAKNIQYF
DNA: TGTGCCAGCAGTGGGACAGGGGCCAAAAACATTCAGTACTTC

V: TRBV4-1
size: once
D: TRBD1
J: TRBJ1-2
CDR3: CASSQERARGVVGYTF
DNA: TGCGCCAGCAGCCAAGAACGTGCCAGGGGGGTGGTTGGCTACACCTTC

V: TRBV6-5
size: -
D: TRBD1
J: TRBJ1-5
CDR3: CASSHRQGTNQPQHF
DNA: TGTGCCAGCAGCCACCGACAGGGCACCAATCAGCCCCAGCATTTT

V: TRBV6-1
size: few
D: TRBD1
J: TRBJ1-1
CDR3: CASSAYRGGTEAFF
DNA: TGTGCCAGCAGCGCGTACAGGGGAGGAACTGAAGCTTTCTTT

V: TRBV10-1
size: -
D: TRBD2
J: TRBJ2-1
CDR3: CASSDLAGSYNEQFF
DNA: TGCGCCAGCAGTGACTTAGCGGGAAGCTACAATGAGCAGTTCTTC

V: TRBV19
size: -
D: TRBD1
J: TRBJ1-1
CDR3: CASSGGQAMNTEAFF
DNA: TGTGCCAGTAGTGGAGGACAGGCGATGAACACTGAAGCTTTCTTT

V: TRBV29-1
size: -
D: -
J: TRBJ1-2
CDR3: CSADRGYGYTF
DNA: TGCAGCGCGGACCGGGGGTATGGCTACACCTTC

V: TRBV5-6
size: -
D: TRBD1
J: TRBJ2-7
CDR3: CACSDDRGSGEQYF
DNA: TGTGCCTGCAGCGATGACAGGGGGTCTGGCGAGCAGTACTTC

V: TRBV5-4
size: -
D: TRBD2
J: TRBJ2-2
CDR3: CASSSSGGNTGELFF
DNA: TGTGCCAGCAGCTCTAGCGGGGGGAACACCGGGGAGCTGTTTTTT

V: TRBV6-6
size: -
D: TRBD1
J: TRBJ2-1
CDR3: CASLYRGRRNEQFF
DNA: TGTGCCAGCCTTTACAGGGGGCGTCGCAATGAGCAGTTCTTC

V: TRBV7-9
size: -
D: -
J: TRBJ2-7
CDR3: CASSFGTLSYEQYF
DNA: TGTGCCAGCAGCTTTGGGACACTATCCTACGAGCAGTACTTC

V: TRBV5-1
size: -
D: -
J: TRBJ1-2
CDR3: CASSGYGGGNSNYGYTF
DNA: TGCGCCAGCAGCGGGTACGGCGGGGGTAATTCTAACTATGGCTACACCTTC

V: TRBV29-1
size: -
D: -
J: TRBJ2-1
CDR3: CSGGTSLYNEQFF
DNA: TGCAGCGGGGGTACTAGTCTCTACAATGAGCAGTTCTTC

V: TRBV27
size: -
D: TRBD2
J: TRBJ2-1
CDR3: CASLGTSGNNEQFF
DNA: TGTGCCAGCTTGGGGACTAGCGGTAACAATGAGCAGTTCTTC

V: TRBV5-4
size: -
D: -
J: TRBJ2-1
CDR3: CASRPATTSYNEQFF
DNA: TGTGCCAGCAGACCGGCAACTACCTCCTACAATGAGCAGTTCTTC

V: TRBV7-2
size: -
D: TRBD1
J: TRBJ1-5
CDR3: CASSQGQGILSNQPQHF
DNA: TGTGCCAGCAGCCAGGGACAGGGAATCCTTAGCAATCAGCCCCAGCATTTT

V: TRBV4-2
size: once
D: -
J: TRBJ1-2
CDR3: CASSQKQGDYGYTF
DNA: TGTGCCAGCAGCCAAAAACAGGGAGACTATGGCTACACCTTC

V: TRBV5-1
size: -
D: TRBD1
J: TRBJ2-2
CDR3: CASSLEGQGSGELFF
DNA: TGCGCCAGCAGCTTGGAGGGACAGGGGTCCGGGGAGCTGTTTTTT

V: TRBV5-1
size: few
D: TRBD2
J: TRBJ2-3
CDR3: CASSLGGLGDTQYF
DNA: TGCGCCAGCAGCTTGGGTGGACTAGGAGATACGCAGTATTTT

V: TRBV27
size: -
D: -
J: TRBJ1-4
CDR3: CASSYGEKLFF
DNA: TGTGCCAGCAGTTACGGTGAAAAACTGTTTTTT

V: TRBV28
size: once
D: -
J: TRBJ2-7
CDR3: CASSLFARYEQYF
DNA: TGTGCCAGCAGTTTATTTGCCCGGTACGAGCAGTACTTC

V: TRBV30
size: -
D: -
J: TRBJ2-5
CDR3: CALGAAPRGTQYF
DNA: TGTGCCCTGGGGGCGGCTCCGAGAGGGACCCAGTACTTC

V: TRBV7-9
size: -
D: TRBD2
J: TRBJ2-2
CDR3: CSTRGKALRDTGELFF
DNA: TGTTCCACGCGGGGGAAGGCCCTCCGAGACACCGGGGAGCTGTTTTTT

V: TRBV5-1
size: -
D: TRBD1
J: TRBJ2-1
CDR3: CASNLDRGVNEQFF
DNA: TGCGCCAGCAACCTAGACAGGGGGGTTAATGAGCAGTTCTTC